Listed below are T cell receptor beta chains from one sample, sequenced in a study of a mutant IDH1 vaccine in newly diagnosed glioma. TCRdb keeps only in-frame clones here, not all; method: immunoSEQ multiplex PCR. In the table there are more than 40,000 clones, 85% to 90% of which are singletons. What these receptors recognize is not known. Sequencing was performed on PBMCs, taken from a glioma patient whose treatment included an IDH1 peptide vaccine. These receptors were taken from a woman in her 40s with glioma. The conserved cysteine and the conserved F or W are not part of the CDR3 here. Fields, in order: CDR3 protein, V gene, J gene, D gene, clone size. D genes are given only for firm matches. The size field is filled for only some rows; it gives once, few, many or a size class.

ASNRAGDYGYT	TRBV6-1	TRBJ1-2	NA	NA
AWDGPTGELF	TRBV30	TRBJ2-2	NA	NA
ASSKRSSGWVNEQF	TRBV14	TRBJ2-1	NA	NA
ASSLVTGNTEAF	TRBV5-1	TRBJ1-1	NA	NA
ASSQDSVRGSGANVLT	TRBV4-1	TRBJ2-6	NA	NA
ASSPQLAGGSTDTQY	TRBV5-1	TRBJ2-3	TRBD2	NA
ASALQLEQF	TRBV7-2	TRBJ2-1	NA	NA
ASSSYMQGWMTEAF	TRBV5-8	TRBJ1-1	NA	NA
ASSSRPGRDPFTDTQY	TRBV11-2	TRBJ2-3	TRBD2	NA
ASSPQLRTESSGNTIY	TRBV18	TRBJ1-3	NA	NA
ASSLVSRGVTYEQY	TRBV7-8	TRBJ2-7	TRBD2	NA
ASSPSVEFLPYEQY	TRBV4-1	TRBJ2-7	NA	NA
ASSYLTGMETQY	TRBV6-6	TRBJ2-5	NA	few
ASSEIQEWTEAF	TRBV10-1	TRBJ1-1	NA	NA
ASTQLYGYT	TRBV6-1	TRBJ1-2	NA	NA
ASSFTGSAVYEQY	TRBV6-5	TRBJ2-7	NA	NA
ASSLVRTSTDTQY	TRBV7-9	TRBJ2-3	NA	NA
ASSPGGGFEQY	TRBV11-3	TRBJ2-7	NA	NA
ASQIEGKNTEAF	TRBV6-5	TRBJ1-1	NA	NA
ASSELWQGAGLGQPQH	TRBV6-1	TRBJ1-5	TRBD1	NA
ASSLQGAYGYT	TRBV4-1	TRBJ1-2	NA	NA
ASSLVTAGATQTQY	TRBV7-6	TRBJ2-5	TRBD2	NA
ASSRRRDRGHEQY	TRBV7-2	NA	TRBD1	NA
ASSLLLRTDRGLEKGNQPQH	TRBV7-6	TRBJ1-5	TRBD1	NA
ASSSSLNEQF	TRBV6-5	TRBJ2-1	NA	NA
ASSLESGGNQPQH	TRBV7-9	TRBJ1-5	TRBD1	NA
ASSLGGPNRADTEAF	TRBV5-4	TRBJ1-1	NA	NA
ASSQLVTGGYGYT	TRBV2	TRBJ1-2	TRBD1	NA
ASSPGRNNEQF	TRBV5-1	TRBJ2-1	NA	NA